This passage covers 27 T cell receptor beta chains from one sample sequenced in a study of identical twins. MiXCR, applied by TCRdb to the 5' RACE reads, yields one record per CDR3 protein. The sample includes 600,000 to 850,000 distinct CDR3 sequences, about 18% of them seen just once. These records were also assigned to another study, of T cells expressing NK-cell markers.

Sequencing was done on a sample of PBMCs. Receptors originate from a woman younger than 35 in good health.

A few counts support this clonotype. The V gene is TRBV9, the J gene TRBJ2-5; TRBD1 is a possible D gene (6 bases). The CDR3 extends over 17 amino acids. Germline loops: CDR1 SGDLS, CDR2 YYNGEE. V was trimmed by 0 bases and J by 5 bases, leaving 20 bases between them. CDR3 sequence: CASSVAPGLQRGETQYF. The CDR3 region has the DNA TGTGCCAGCAGCGTAGCTCCCGGTCTCCAAAGGGGGGAGACCCAGTACTTC.

This clonotype was seen many times. The chain uses TRBV5-1 and TRBJ2-3; a possible D gene is TRBD2 (5 bases). Germline V lookup: CDR1 SGHRS, CDR2 YFSETQ. V shed 1 base and J shed 6 bases, with 21 bases lying between them. This CDR3 comprises 17 residues. The CDR3 sequence is CASSLSEAYQRTDTQYF. The CDR3 coding sequence is TGCGCCAGCAGCTTGTCGGAGGCATACCAGAGAACCGATACGCAGTATTTT. The whole variable domain, remainder taken from reference TRBV5-1 and TRBJ2-3, is KAGVTQTPRYLIKTRGQQVTLSCSPISGHRSVSWYQQTPGQGLQFLFEYFSETQRNKGNFPGRFSGRQFSNSRSEMNVSTLELGDSALYLCASSLSEAYQRTDTQYFGPGTRLTVL.

In its sample, this clonotype was seen a few times. This sequence joins TRBV6-5 and TRBJ2-7; the D is unclear. The CDR3 consists of 14 residues. The V and J ends lost 4 bases and 2 bases respectively, with 12 bases between them. Germline lookup yields CDR1 MNHEY and CDR2 SVGAGI. The CDR3 loop is CASSFGVTTYEQYF. CDR3 DNA: TGTGCCAGCAGTTTTGGGGTCACCACCTACGAGCAGTACTTC.

The V and J genes are TRBV7-2 and TRBJ1-1, with 10 nucleotides matching TRBD1. The CDR3 loop spans 17 amino acids. The trim removed 2 bases at V and 4 bases at J, leaving 10 bases unmatched. Germline CDR1 reads SGHTA; CDR2 reads FQGNSA. For the CDR3, the DNA is TGTGCCAGCAGCTTAAGGCCCGGGGGACAGGGGTTCACTGAAGCTTTCTTT. Its translation: CASSLRPGGQGFTEAFF.

This clonotype was recorded a few times. The CDR3 protein is CASRPHSGANVLTF. The CDR3 DNA reads as TGTGCCAGCAGACCACATTCCGGGGCCAACGTCCTGACTTTC. The chain employs TRBV6-2 or TRBV6-3 and TRBJ2-6, with D unclear. Trimming shortened V by 6 bases and J by 4 bases, and 10 bases separated the two germline ends. The CDR3 loop spans 14 amino acids. CDR1 MNHEY and CDR2 SVGEGT come from the germline V gene.

This clonotype was observed a few times. V is TRBV18 and J is TRBJ2-1, with D perhaps matching TRBD2 (7 bases). The V and J ends lost 5 bases and 4 bases respectively, with 18 bases between them. Germline V gene lookup returns CDR1 KGHSH and CDR2 LQKENI. The CDR3 is 16 amino acids. This CDR3 is CASSDRGGSGYNEQFF. DNA of the CDR3: TGTGCCAGCTCAGACCGAGGGGGTAGCGGGTACAATGAGCAGTTCTTC. Complete variable domain (other parts from reference TRBV18 and TRBJ2-1): NAGVMQNPRHLVRRRGQEARLRCSPMKGHSHVYWYRQLPEEGLKFMVYLQKENIIDESGMPKERFSAEFPKEGPSILRIQQVVRGDSAAYFCASSDRGGSGYNEQFFGPGTRLTVL.

Here the CDR3 reads CSVDPTGLAGEVEYADTQYF. For the CDR3, the DNA is TGCAGCGTTGACCCCACCGGACTAGCGGGAGAAGTGGAGTATGCGGATACGCAGTATTTT. J is TRBJ2-3 and V is TRBV29-1; 13 bases are a match to TRBD2. Germline V lookup: CDR1 SQVTM, CDR2 ANQGSEA. Trimming took 3 bases from V and 6 from J; bases not matched to a gene: 21. The CDR3 is made up of 20 amino acids.

V usage is TRBV10-3 and J usage is TRBJ2-7; weak D call: TRBD2 (6 bases). The CDR3 has 15 amino acids. With 4 bases removed from V and 2 bases from J, the gap between germline ends came to 15 bases. CDR1 ENHRY and CDR2 SYGVKD come from the germline V gene. The CDR3 sequence: CAISGGSGPTYEQYF. For the CDR3, the DNA is TGTGCCATCAGTGGTGGGAGCGGGCCTACCTACGAGCAGTACTTC.

Notes on this clonotype: At one end, the junction sequence differs from germline, possibly due to a read error. The chain uses TRBV5-6 and TRBJ2-7, with D perhaps matching TRBD2 (5 bases). The CDR3 is 13 amino acids. Germline values: CDR1 SGHDT, CDR2 YYEEEE. The CDR3 reads CAGSGSSIHEQYF. In DNA form, the CDR3 reads TGTGCCGGCAGCGGATCTAGCATCCACGAGCAGTACTTC. The variable domain in full, completed from reference TRBV5-6 and TRBJ2-7, reads DAGVTQSPTHLIKTRGQQVTLRCSPKSGHDTVSWYQQALGQGPQFIFQYYEEEERQRGNFPDRFSGHQFPNYSSELNVNALLLGDSALYLCAGSGSSIHEQYFGPGTRLTVT.

This clonotype turned up a few times. V gene TRBV24-1 combines with J gene TRBJ2-3; TRBD2 aligns across 7 bases. The trim removed 9 bases at V and 2 bases at J, leaving 7 bases unmatched. The CDR3 loop spans 14 amino acids. The germline CDR1 and CDR2 sequences are KGHDR and SFDVKD. CDR3 sequence: CATATGTTTDTQYF. CDR3 nucleotides: TGTGCCACCGCCACCGGGACTACCACAGATACGCAGTATTTT.

The V call is TRBV6-1, the J call TRBJ1-1; 11 bases line up with TRBD1. Germline lookup yields CDR1 MNHNS and CDR2 SASEGT. The CDR3 covers 16 residues. V shed 5 bases and J 4 bases; nucleotides not matched to a gene: 9. In DNA, the CDR3 is TGTGCCAGCAGTCTTGGGACAGGGGGACGGACCACTGAAGCTTTCTTT. Amino acids: CASSLGTGGRTTEAFF.

The J gene is TRBJ2-1, the V gene TRBV6-2 or TRBV6-3; 7 nucleotides agree with TRBD1. The length of the CDR3 is 15 residues. Germline assignment: CDR1 MNHEY and CDR2 SVGEGT. The J segment lost 1 base and the V segment lost 5 bases, leaving 5 bases of the junction unmatched. In DNA form, the CDR3 reads TGTGCCAGCAGTCGTGGGACAGTGTCCTACAATGAGCAGTTCTTC. It encodes CASSRGTVSYNEQFF.

The V call is TRBV10-3, the J call TRBJ2-3; 9 nucleotides align to TRBD2. Germline trimming cut 10 bases from V and 2 bases from J; bases unmatched to any gene: 4. The CDR3 sequence is 13 residues long. CDR1 and CDR2 from the germline V gene are ENHRY and SYGVKD. CDR3 sequence (DNA): TGTGCCACTGAGCGGGGGGACACAGATACGCAGTATTTT. This translates into CATERGDTDTQYF.

CDR3 DNA: TGCGCCAGCAGGGAGGGACAGGGCTTCTACGAGCAGTACTTC. Its protein product is CASREGQGFYEQYF. V usage is TRBV5-1 and J usage is TRBJ2-7; 9 bases match TRBD1. This CDR3 spans 14 amino acids. The V segment lost 5 bases and the J segment 3 bases; nucleotides outside the gene matches: 6. CDR1 is SGHRS and CDR2 is YFSETQ in the germline V gene.

A few counts support this clonotype. The gene calls are TRBV7-2 and TRBJ1-4; 9 positions match TRBD1. The germline V gene encodes CDR1 SGHTA and CDR2 FQGNSA. The CDR3 covers 15 residues. V trimming: 5 bases; J trimming: 5 bases; junction bases outside the gene matches: 6. The CDR3 region has the DNA TGTGCCAGCAGCCCAACAGGGGGCGGAAATGAAAAACTGTTTTTT. Translated, it gives CASSPTGGGNEKLFF.

This clonotype came up a few times. Germline is not matched at one junction end, which may reflect a read error. This sequence joins TRBV7-3 and TRBJ2-6; D remains ambiguous. Per germline, CDR1 SGHTA and CDR2 FQGTGA. The CDR3 runs 14 residues. CDR3 DNA sequence: TGTGCCAGCAGTTTAACCTCTGGGGCCAACGTCCTGACTTTC. Its protein is CASSLTSGANVLTF.

The chain carries TRBV4-3 and TRBJ1-3, with unresolved D. The V gene's germline CDR1 is LGHNA and CDR2 YSLEER. Trimming shortened V by 0 bases and J by 12 bases, and 12 bases separated the two germline ends. The CDR3 extends over 13 amino acids. In nucleotides, the CDR3 is TGCGCCAGCAGCCAAGATCGGAGGGATGGCATATATTTT. It codes for CASSQDRRDGIYF.

This chain connects TRBV20-1 to TRBJ2-5, with TRBD1 matching over 9 bases. Per the germline V gene, CDR1 is DFQATT and CDR2 is SNEGSKA (reference sequence). V was clipped by 2 bases and J by 2 bases; unmatched bases: 9. The CDR3 extends over 16 amino acids. The CDR3 spells CSARTMGQGRQETQYF. CDR3 nucleotide sequence: TGCAGTGCTAGAACCATGGGACAGGGAAGGCAAGAGACCCAGTACTTC.

This clonotype has only a few counts. This rearrangement joins TRBV12-3 or TRBV12-4 to TRBJ2-1; D is unclear. The CDR3 totals 13 residues. The V and J ends lost 5 bases and 6 bases respectively, with 11 bases between them. The CDR3 protein is CASSPPLGNEQFF. Written as DNA, the CDR3 is TGTGCCAGCAGTCCCCCTCTCGGCAATGAGCAGTTCTTC.

The table lists this clonotype with a few counts. V is TRBV15 and J is TRBJ2-1; 9 bases line up with TRBD2. Trimming removed 6 bases from V and 6 bases from J; junction bases left unmatched: 3. The CDR3 has 13 residues. The V gene's germline CDR1 is LNHNV and CDR2 YYDKDF (reference sequence). CDR3 DNA: TGTGCCACCAGAACTAGCGGGCCCAATGAGCAGTTCTTC. Translation gives CATRTSGPNEQFF.

This clonotype came up a few times. This sequence joins TRBV10-3 and TRBJ2-5, with D hard to call. CDR1 ENHRY and CDR2 SYGVKD come from the germline V gene. This CDR3 is 13 amino acids long. Trimming removed 2 bases at V and 5 bases at J, with 9 bases between. The CDR3 protein is CAISEGQEETQYF. The CDR3 DNA sequence: TGTGCCATCAGTGAGGGTCAGGAGGAGACCCAGTACTTC.

The chain links TRBV7-6 to TRBJ1-5; possible D gene TRBD1, 6 bases. Germline CDR1 SGHVS, CDR2 FNYEAQ. The V and J ends lost 6 bases and 2 bases respectively, with 17 bases between them. This CDR3 is 16 amino acids long. This CDR3 is CASSSTGRGRNQPQHF. As DNA, the CDR3 is TGTGCCAGCAGTTCGACGGGCAGGGGTCGCAATCAGCCCCAGCATTTT.

In its sample, this clonotype was seen a few times. This rearrangement joins TRBV29-1 to TRBJ2-3, with 7 bases aligning to TRBD1. Germline V CDR1 and CDR2: SQVTM, ANQGSEA. The CDR3 extends over 13 amino acids. The junction had 4 bases not matched to a gene; V was cut back by 6 bases and J by 1 base. DNA of the CDR3: TGCAGCGTCGATACAGGGGGCACAGATACGCAGTATTTT. Residues: CSVDTGGTDTQYF.

This sequence joins TRBV28 and TRBJ2-5, with 8 bases that match TRBD2. Per the germline V gene, CDR1 is MDHEN and CDR2 is SYDVKM. The length of the CDR3 is 17 residues. The V gene end was trimmed by 5 bases and the J gene end by 7 bases; junction bases not matched to a gene: 18. The CDR3 DNA follows: TGTGCCAGCAGTCCACGGGAGGGCAGGGGCGGCTTTGCGACCCAGTACTTC. This encodes CASSPREGRGGFATQYF.

The V gene is TRBV12-3 or TRBV12-4, the J gene TRBJ1-1; D is unresolved. The CDR3 loop spans 15 amino acids. Trimming shortened V by 1 base and J by 4 bases, and 13 bases separated the two germline ends. The CDR3 DNA reads as TGTGCCAGCAGTTTAGTCGGGCGCCCCGGCACTGAAGCTTTCTTT. Translation gives CASSLVGRPGTEAFF.

The chain recombines TRBV4-1 with TRBJ2-1; D is uncertain. V lost 4 bases and J 6 bases, leaving 13 bases between the germline ends. The CDR3 has 14 residues. Germline V gives CDR1 MGHRA, CDR2 YSYEKL. The DNA of the CDR3 is TGCGCCAGCAGCCGCAACTACCCAGTCAATGAGCAGTTCTTC. Translated: CASSRNYPVNEQFF.

The chain joins TRBV7-2 to TRBJ2-5; 10 nucleotides line up with TRBD1. CDR3 length equals 14 residues. Germline V gene sequence: CDR1 SGHTA, CDR2 FQGNSA. V trimming: 4 bases; J trimming: 5 bases; junction bases outside the gene matches: 4. The CDR3 reads CASSWDRGLETQYF. CDR3 nucleotide sequence: TGTGCCAGCAGCTGGGACAGGGGCCTTGAGACCCAGTACTTC.